The 25 T cell receptor beta chains below were found in one sample sequenced in a study of tumor and adjacent non-tumor tissue in lung cancer. The template was RNA from unsorted bulk tissue. The normal lung tissue was taken more than 3 cm from the tumor edge. Three rounds of nested PCR, following a modified ARM-PCR protocol, produced the TCRbeta library. TCRdb independently ran MiXCR on the multiplex PCR reads; one entry per CDR3 protein. The sample shows some 97,000 distinct CDR3 sequences, 55% to 65% of them seen only once. Sequencing was carried out using distant non-tumor lung tissue. The source of these receptors is a young man with non-small cell lung cancer.

The rearrangement links TRBV28 to TRBJ1-2; D not resolved. The ends were cut back, 1 base at V and 8 bases at J, with 11 bases in the middle. The CDR3 covers 13 residues. Germline CDR1 is MDHEN and CDR2 is SYDVKM. Here the CDR3 DNA reads TGTGCCAGCAGTTTATCGACTTCGTCGGGCTACACCTTC. This translates into CASSLSTSSGYTF.

This clonotype showed up just a few times. A much larger clone lies one base from this, so it may be a read error. The chain has TRBV4-3 and TRBJ2-2; D is uncertain. The CDR3 extends over 13 amino acids. The germline V gene encodes CDR1 LGHNA and CDR2 YSLEER. V was shortened by 2 bases and J by 8 bases, with 9 bases between the two germline ends. DNA of the CDR3: TGCGCCAGCAGCCAATCCAAAGAAGGGGAGCTGTTTTTT. Encoded protein: CASSQSKEGELFF.

This clonotype was detected only once. This likely comes from a read error, as the CDR3 has no conserved phenylalanine or tryptophan at its end. The rearrangement links TRBV11-2 to TRBJ2-3; no definite D call. This CDR3 has 18 residues. Germline V gene lookup returns CDR1 SGHAT and CDR2 FQNNGV. As DNA, the CDR3 is TGTGACAGCAGCTTAGGACCGCCTAGAGGTAGGCTTACAGATACGCAGTATATT. As protein: CDSSLGPPRGRLTDTQYI.

By share, this clonotype ranks as medium-sized. This chain uses TRBV10-3 with TRBJ2-7; 14 bases align to TRBD2. Germline CDR1 is ENHRY and CDR2 is SYGVKD. The CDR3 runs 17 residues. Trimming at V came to 0 bases and at J to 3 bases, leaving 4 bases not matched to a gene. CDR3 loop: CAISESAGLAGDYEQYF. DNA for the CDR3: TGTGCCATCAGTGAGTCGGCGGGACTAGCGGGGGACTACGAGCAGTACTTC.

This chain connects TRBV20-1 to TRBJ2-3, with 7 bases fitting TRBD2. CDR1 and CDR2 from the germline V gene are DFQATT and SNEGSKA (reference sequence). V trimming: 5 bases; J trimming: 2 bases; junction bases outside the gene matches: 16. The CDR3 contains 17 residues. The DNA of the CDR3 is TGCAGTGCTCACTCCCCCAGGACCAGCGGGAACACAGATACGCAGTATTTT. Its translation is CSAHSPRTSGNTDTQYF.

This clonotype was counted a few times. It may be a read error: a sequence one base away is much more abundant. The chain has TRBV12-3 or TRBV12-4 and TRBJ2-7, with 8 nucleotides matching TRBD1. The CDR3 extends over 14 amino acids. Trimming removed 10 bases from V and 5 bases from J; junction bases left unmatched: 13. CDR3 DNA: TGTGCCAACAGCCACGGACAGGGAAATCACGAGCAGTACTTC. This translates into CANSHGQGNHEQYF.

As to this clonotype: A read error may account for a junction end that differs from germline. This chain joins TRBV20-1 and TRBJ2-1; 7 bases fit TRBD2. CDR3 length equals 15 residues. The germline V gene has CDR1 DFQATT and CDR2 SNEGSKA (reference sequence). The CDR3 sequence is CSARSGARFYNEQFF. CDR3 nucleotide sequence: TGCAGTGCTAGAAGCGGGGCCCGATTCTACAATGAGCAATTCTTC.

This rearrangement joins TRBV11-2 to TRBJ2-1, with a tentative D call TRBD2 (6 bases). Trimming pared 3 bases from V and 7 bases from J, leaving 13 bases between. CDR3 length equals 14 residues. The germline V gene has CDR1 SGHAT and CDR2 FQNNGV. For the CDR3, the DNA is TGTGCCAGCAGCTTTATTGGAGGGAATAATGAGCAGTTCTTC. It yields the protein CASSFIGGNNEQFF.

This clonotype was detected a few times. The chain's CDR3 is CTPTVGVGSYNEQFF. DNA of the CDR3: TGCACCCCCACCGTCGGGGTTGGTTCCTACAATGAGCAGTTCTTC. The rearrangement joins TRBV20-1 to TRBJ2-1; D possibly corresponds to TRBD2 (5 bases). CDR3 length: 15 amino acids. Germline values: CDR1 DFQATT, CDR2 SNEGSKA (reference sequence).

Only a few counts were recorded for this clonotype. A clone one base away is much larger, so this may be a read error. The rearrangement joins TRBV13 to TRBJ2-2; the D is unclear. Per the germline V gene, CDR1 is PRHDT and CDR2 is FYEKMQ (reference sequence). CDR3 length equals 13 residues. CDR3 bases: TGTACCAGCAGCTTTCTACGGAACGGGGAGCTGTTTTTT. Encoded protein: CTSSFLRNGELFF. Supplemented by reference TRBV13 and TRBJ2-2, the full variable domain reads AAGVIQSPRHLIKEKRETATLKCYPIPRHDTVYWYQQGPGQDPQFLISFYEKMQSDKGSIPDRFSAQQFSDYHSELNMSSLELGDSALYFCTSSFLRNGELFFGEGSRLTVL.

Points on this clonotype: A much larger clone sits a single nucleotide away, making a read error possible. The conserved closing phenylalanine or tryptophan is absent in this CDR3, likely reflecting a read error. V gene TRBV10-2 combines with J gene TRBJ2-5; D tentatively reads TRBD1 or TRBD2 (6 bases each). Germline assignment: CDR1 WSHSY and CDR2 SAAADI. This CDR3 is built from 15 residues. V shed 0 bases and J shed 5 bases, with 13 bases lying between them. CDR3 bases: TGCGCCAGCAGTGAGTCAACTAGGGGGAGGGAGACCCAGTACTAC. Translation: CASSESTRGRETQYY.

Remarks on this clonotype: No conserved phenylalanine or tryptophan ends this CDR3, so it is likely a read error. The chain couples TRBV6-6 to TRBJ1-1; D gene unclear. The germline V gene encodes CDR1 MNHNY and CDR2 SVGAGI (reference sequence). This CDR3 contains 13 residues. CDR3 protein: CASSYNRDTEAFI. For the CDR3, the DNA is TGTGCCAGCAGTTACAACCGCGACACCGAAGCTTTCATT.

Details on this clonotype: Given the absence of the conserved phenylalanine or tryptophan at the CDR3 end, a read error is likely. This chain joins TRBV6-1 and TRBJ2-7, with a possible D match to TRBD2 (6 bases). Per the germline V gene, CDR1 is MNHNS and CDR2 is SASEGT. The CDR3 spans 16 residues. This CDR3 reads CVSSNRDSIRSYEQYL. The CDR3 DNA follows: TGTGTCAGCAGTAACCGGGACTCAATTCGGTCCTACGAGCAGTACTTG.

About this clonotype: A much larger clone sits a single nucleotide away, making a read error possible. This chain uses TRBV29-1 with TRBJ2-5; unclear D gene. Germline CDR1 SQVTM, CDR2 ANQGSEA. CDR3 length: 13 residues. The chain's CDR3 is CSVQDGYHETQYF. The CDR3 nucleotides are TGCAGCGTTCAGGACGGTTACCATGAGACCCAGTACTTC.

Comment on this clonotype: The junction departs from germline at one end; a sequencing error may be responsible. The CDR3 DNA is TGTGCCAGCAGTTCCGGTGGGAGCATATCTGGGGCCAACATCCTGACTTTC. Amino acids: CASSSGGSISGANILTF. The V and J genes are TRBV6-5 and TRBJ2-6; the D call may be TRBD1 or TRBD2 (5 bases each). Per germline, CDR1 MNHEY and CDR2 SVGAGI. The CDR3 totals 17 residues.

Worth noting for this clonotype: The conserved closing phenylalanine or tryptophan is absent in this CDR3, likely reflecting a read error. This sequence joins TRBV10-3 and TRBJ2-7; 10 nucleotides match TRBD1. Trimming at V came to 5 bases and at J to 5 bases, leaving 6 bases not matched to a gene. CDR1 and CDR2 (germline): ENHRY, SYGVKD. The CDR3 length is 14 residues. CDR3 loop: CAISSGDRGHEQYL. In DNA, the CDR3 is TGTGCCATCAGTAGCGGGGACAGGGGCCACGAGCAGTACTTA.

This chain connects TRBV12-3 or TRBV12-4 to TRBJ2-1, with 8 nucleotides matching TRBD2. The CDR3 loop spans 17 amino acids. V lost 8 bases and J lost 0; bases outside the gene matches: 12. The CDR3 nucleotides are TGTGCCAGCCCCCGCCTTAGGCGGGAGGACTCCTACAATGAGCAGTTCTTC. Translating gives CASPRLRREDSYNEQFF.

This clonotype was picked up a small number of times. Being one base from a much bigger clone, this may be a read error. The conserved phenylalanine or tryptophan normally closing the CDR3 is absent here, so this likely arose from a read error. V is TRBV6-1 and J is TRBJ2-1, with TRBD1 matching 9 bases. CDR1 and CDR2 from the germline V gene are MNHNS and SASEGT. The V segment lost 4 bases and the J segment 4 bases; nucleotides outside the gene matches: 2. The CDR3 spans 14 residues. The CDR3 DNA follows: TGTGCCAGCAGTGGAGGACAGGGGTACAATGAGCAGTTCTCC. Its protein is CASSGGQGYNEQFS.

For this clonotype: The CDR3 end shows no conserved phenylalanine or tryptophan, and so a read error is likely. This chain uses TRBV29-1 with TRBJ2-7; TRBD1 is a possible D gene (5 bases). Germline CDR1 and CDR2: SQVTM and ANQGSEA. This CDR3 comprises 11 residues. V was clipped by 6 bases and J by 5 bases, with 11 bases between them. The CDR3 bases are TGCAGCGTGGGGAAGGGGCACGAGCAGTACTTA. It encodes CSVGKGHEQYL.

With respect to this clonotype: Relative to the germline gene, one junction end is altered; a read error may explain this. The V call is TRBV6-5, the J call TRBJ2-1, with TRBD2 matching over 7 bases. Germline lookup yields CDR1 MNHEY and CDR2 SVGAGI. This CDR3 is built from 17 residues. CDR3 residues: CVSSQGPAGLTKNEQFF. CDR3 coding DNA: TGTGTCAGCAGTCAAGGTCCCGCGGGACTAACTAAGAATGAGCAGTTCTTC.

This clonotype was counted a single time. One end of the junction is discordant with germline, which a read error may explain. The chain combines TRBV19 with TRBJ2-7, with a weak D call TRBD1 (6 bases). The CDR3 contains 12 residues. CDR1 and CDR2 (germline): LNHDA, SQIVND (reference sequence). The CDR3 reads CATSGRGGEQYF. The CDR3 DNA sequence: TGTGCCACTAGTGGCAGGGGCGGCGAGCAGTACTTC. Filled out from reference TRBV19 and TRBJ2-7, the complete variable domain reads DGGITQSPKYLFRKEGQNVTLSCEQNLNHDAMYWYRQDPGQGLRLIYYSQIVNDFQKGDIAEGYSVSREKKESFPLTVTSAQKNPTAFYLCATSGRGGEQYFGPGTRLTVT.

Points on this clonotype: One junction end disagrees with the germline gene, perhaps due to a read error. The chain uses TRBV4-1 and TRBJ1-3; D not resolved. The CDR3 spans 16 residues. The germline CDR1 and CDR2 sequences are MGHRA and YSYEKL. DNA for the CDR3: TGCGCTAGCATCCAAGCCTCTGGAGGATCTGGAAACACCATATATTTT. As protein: CASIQASGGSGNTIYF.

The CDR3 region has the DNA TGTGCCAGCAGCTTGACCCAGTCCCACTATGGCTACACCTTC. This gives the protein CASSLTQSHYGYTF. This sequence joins TRBV7-6 and TRBJ1-2; D remains ambiguous. CDR1 is SGHVS, CDR2 FNYEAQ, per germline. The CDR3 sequence is 14 residues long. Trimming left V 3 bases short and J 3 bases short, with 11 bases between. Looking up the rest from reference TRBV7-6 and TRBJ1-2 gives the full variable domain: GAGVSQSPRYKVTKRGQDVALRCDPISGHVSLYWYRQALGQGPEFLTYFNYEAQQDKSGLPNDRFSAERPEGSISTLTIQRTEQRDSAMYRCASSLTQSHYGYTFGSGTRLTVV.

About this clonotype itself: A much larger clone lies a single base off, so this may be a read error. This chain links TRBV12-3 or TRBV12-4 with TRBJ2-5; D gene uncertain. Trimming took 2 bases from V and 1 from J, leaving 8 bases between them. CDR3 size: 14 residues. CDR3 amino acids: CASSLLAFQETQYF. In DNA, the CDR3 is TGTGCCAGCAGTTTATTGGCTTTCCAAGAGACCCAGTACTTC.

This clonotype appeared a single time. Just one base apart from a much larger clone, this may be a read error. V is TRBV12-3 or TRBV12-4 and J is TRBJ1-1, with D unclear. The germline V and J ends were trimmed by 1 base and 11 bases, with 17 bases remaining between them. The CDR3 loop spans 14 amino acids. Here the CDR3 DNA reads TGTGCCAGCAGTTTAGGATGGGAACACCCTCGGGCTTTCTTT. It codes for CASSLGWEHPRAFF.